This TCR beta chain came from a study of blood T cells in healthy people across ages. Notes on the study in general: Expanded clonotype changes were possibly confounded by unknown donor CMV status. Unsorted PBMCs ruled out conclusive naive versus antigen-experienced comparison. Strong correlation was found linking TCR beta diversity to naive T cell percentage. Higher diversity and more naive CD4+ cells were features of long-lived donors, compared to aged donors.

Combining a sample-barcoded 5' primer with a J-beta primer mix, a second PCR ran for roughly 7 to 12 cycles. Using its own MiXCR run on the 5' RACE reads, TCRdb lists one record per CDR3 protein. The sample includes about 1,400,000 distinct CDR3 sequences, 42% seen only once; the top ten take approximately 7.9%. About this clonotype itself: Its cognate antigen is unknown.

CDR1 is KGHDR and CDR2 is SFDVKD in the germline V gene. The CDR3 spans 13 residues. Trimming took 1 base from V and 7 from J, leaving 10 bases between them. The sequence came from a young woman in good health. The sequenced sample consisted of blood. This chain uses TRBV24-1 with TRBJ2-7; either TRBD1 or TRBD2 may supply D (5 bases each). CDR3 bases: TGTGCCACCAGTGATTTTTGGGGGAATGAGCAGTACTTC. Protein: CATSDFWGNEQYF.